A single sample is the source of the 5 T cell receptor beta chains below, sequenced in a study of T-cell memory formation after mild COVID-19. One entry per CDR3 protein, called by TCRdb with MiXCR from the 5' RACE reads. The table shows around 160,000 distinct CDR3 sequences, with 9.5% to 13% occurring only once. The sample taken for sequencing was PBMCs or a T cell subset sorted from them (not recorded which). The receptors were gathered from a man younger than 30 who had mild COVID-19 (a few samples of this study predate the infection). Cell type and time point are not known.

Many counts were recorded for this clonotype. The chain couples TRBV6-2 or TRBV6-3 to TRBJ1-5; maybe TRBD1 (6 bases). Germline V gene sequence: CDR1 MNHEY, CDR2 SVGEGT. Between the trimmed V and J ends, which lost 4 bases and 7 bases, there was a span of 11 bases. CDR3 length: 13 amino acids. Here the CDR3 DNA reads TGTGCCAGCAGTTTCAGGGGACCCCAGCCCCAGCATTTT. Translation gives CASSFRGPQPQHF.

The chain carries TRBV9 and TRBJ2-3; a possible D gene is TRBD2 (6 bases). This CDR3 spans 15 amino acids. V was trimmed by 6 bases and J by 0 bases, leaving 14 bases between them. Germline CDR1 and CDR2: SGDLS and YYNGEE. CDR3 sequence (DNA): TGTGCCAGCAACCCTGTGGGGACTAGCACAGATACGCAGTATTTT. This translates into CASNPVGTSTDTQYF.

The chain is built from TRBV5-5 and TRBJ2-7; 11 nucleotides agree with TRBD2. V was clipped by 4 bases and J by 3 bases; unmatched bases: 6. Germline CDR1 is SGHKS and CDR2 is YYEKEE (reference sequence). The length of the CDR3 is 15 residues. CDR3 sequence (DNA): TGTGCCAGCAGCGAAACTAGCGGGGGCTTCTACGAGCAGTACGTC. It specifies CASSETSGGFYEQYV.

This chain links TRBV29-1 with TRBJ1-1; D ambiguous. CDR3 size: 13 residues. The V gene lost 6 bases and the J gene lost 7 bases, with 18 bases spanning the gap. The germline gives CDR1 SQVTM, CDR2 ANQGSEA. CDR3: CSVGRPAGGEAFF. The CDR3 nucleotides are TGCAGCGTCGGACGTCCGGCAGGAGGTGAAGCTTTCTTT. Looking up the rest from reference TRBV29-1 and TRBJ1-1 gives the full variable domain: SAVISQKPSRDICQRGTSLTIQCQVDSQVTMMFWYRQQPGQSLTLIATANQGSEATYESGFVIDKFPISRPNLTFSTLTVSNMSPEDSSIYLCSVGRPAGGEAFFGQGTRLTVV.

V gene TRBV29-1 combines with J gene TRBJ2-7; D is possibly TRBD1 (6 bases). V lost 8 bases and J 4 bases, leaving 33 bases between the germline ends. This CDR3 comprises 18 residues. CDR1 SQVTM and CDR2 ANQGSEA come from the germline V gene. The CDR3 DNA follows: TGCAGCACTCTTCTCTTCCGGAAGGACAGTCAGGGAGCTTACGAGCAGTACGTC. Protein product: CSTLLFRKDSQGAYEQYV.